Each of the 23 T cell receptor beta chains below was sequenced from the same sample in a study of T-cell memory formation after mild COVID-19. From the 5' RACE reads, TCRdb called clonotypes with MiXCR, one entry per CDR3 protein. The profile shows roughly 340,000 distinct CDR3 sequences, 20% to 25% of them singletons. Sequencing was carried out using PBMCs or a T cell subset sorted from them (not recorded which). Receptor source: a man between 18 and 35 years old who had mild COVID-19 (a few samples of this study predate the infection). Cell type and time point are not known.

The chain uses TRBV7-9 and TRBJ2-7, with 9 positions matching TRBD2. CDR3 length equals 15 residues. Germline V lookup: CDR1 SEHNR, CDR2 FQNEAQ (reference sequence). V was clipped by 2 bases and J by 4 bases; unmatched bases: 6. CDR3 protein: CASSLSGAGGYEQYV. The CDR3 DNA is TGTGCCAGCAGCTTATCGGGAGCGGGGGGATACGAGCAGTACGTC.

This clonotype was seen a few times. The chain is built from TRBV4-1 and TRBJ2-5; TRBD2 is a possible D gene (6 bases). From germline, CDR1 is MGHRA and CDR2 YSYEKL. CDR3 length equals 16 residues. Trimming left V 3 bases short and J 2 bases short, with 16 bases between. The chain's CDR3 is CASSQRHGTPQETQYF. CDR3 DNA sequence: TGCGCCAGCAGCCAGCGACACGGGACTCCTCAAGAGACCCAGTACTTC.

This clonotype was counted a few times. A read error is likely, as this CDR3 ends without the conserved phenylalanine or tryptophan. No DNA is shown, since the ends of the CDR3 on it are uncertain; the CDR3 is the one TCRdb lists. The V gene is TRBV12-3 or TRBV12-4, the J gene TRBJ2-7; the table's D call, TRBD1, was not checked against the DNA. The CDR3 spans 13 residues, counting both ends. CDR3 region: CASSSTGTPSQVL.

This clonotype turned up a few times. The rearrangement uses TRBV25-1 and TRBJ1-4, with D uncertain. The length of the CDR3 is 14 residues. V was pared by 1 base and J by 5 bases, with 8 bases between. The germline CDR1 and CDR2 sequences are MGHDK and SYGVNS. DNA of the CDR3: TGTGCCAGCAGTGAATTTGGCGGCAATGAAAAACTGTTTTTT. Translation: CASSEFGGNEKLFF.

The rearrangement uses TRBV30 and TRBJ1-5; D unresolved. Deletions cut 0 bases from V and 6 bases from J, with 12 bases between. CDR1 and CDR2 from the germline V gene are GTSNPN and SVGIG (reference sequence). The CDR3 is 14 amino acids. CDR3 amino acids: CAWSVPGRVQPQHF. The CDR3 nucleotides read TGTGCCTGGAGTGTACCTGGAAGAGTTCAGCCCCAGCATTTT.

The CDR3 bases are TGTGCCAGCAGTTACCCTGAAGTGTATGGGATTCAGTACTTC. Protein sequence: CASSYPEVYGIQYF. The chain employs TRBV6-6 and TRBJ2-4, with D uncertain. CDR1 is MNHNY and CDR2 is SVGAGI in the germline V gene (reference sequence). Deletions cut 2 bases from V and 10 bases from J, with 15 bases between. CDR3 length: 14 residues.

The V gene is TRBV5-1, the J gene TRBJ1-6, with D possibly being TRBD1 (6 bases). The V and J ends lost 4 bases and 8 bases respectively, with 19 bases between them. Germline V lookup: CDR1 SGHRS, CDR2 YFSETQ. The length of the CDR3 is 16 residues. CDR3 protein: CASSEGNTGLDSPLHF. The CDR3 nucleotides are TGCGCCAGCAGCGAGGGGAATACAGGGTTGGATTCACCCCTCCACTTT.

This sequence joins TRBV6-1 and TRBJ1-1; D is ambiguous. Germline CDR1 is MNHNS and CDR2 is SASEGT. V was pared by 3 bases and J by 6 bases, with 8 bases between. The CDR3 sequence is 12 residues long. CDR3 region: CASSDSVSEAFF. DNA of the CDR3: TGTGCCAGCAGTGACTCGGTGTCTGAAGCTTTCTTT.

V gene TRBV3-1 combines with J gene TRBJ2-7; TRBD2 aligns across 7 bases. CDR3 length: 14 amino acids. Losses at the gene ends were 3 bases for V and 2 bases for J; bases not matched to a gene: 4. In germline, CDR1 is LGHDT, CDR2 YNNKEL (reference sequence). The CDR3 loop is CASSQGRGPYEQYV. DNA of the CDR3: TGTGCCAGCAGCCAGGGGAGGGGACCCTACGAGCAGTACGTC.

This clonotype was observed a handful of times. The chain is built from TRBV3-1 and TRBJ1-1, with 7 positions matching TRBD1. In germline, CDR1 is LGHDT, CDR2 YNNKEL (reference sequence). The length of the CDR3 is 16 residues. V shed 0 bases, J shed 5 bases, and the junction held 9 bases outside the gene matches. The CDR3 loop is CASSQDLSRGWTEAFF. CDR3 nucleotides: TGTGCCAGCAGCCAAGACCTAAGCAGGGGGTGGACTGAAGCTTTCTTT.

This chain uses TRBV5-6 with TRBJ2-7; 8 bases match TRBD1. CDR1 SGHDT and CDR2 YYEEEE come from the germline V gene. This CDR3 spans 15 amino acids. Trimming cost V 4 bases and J 3 bases; bases outside gene matches: 9. The DNA for the CDR3 is TGTGCCAGCAGCCTCATGACAGGGGTGGGCTACGAGCAGTACTTC. Its translation is CASSLMTGVGYEQYF.

The rearrangement joins TRBV24-1 to TRBJ2-2; 9 positions match TRBD1. The CDR3 runs 18 residues. Germline CDR1 and CDR2: KGHDR and SFDVKD. With 4 bases clipped from V and 4 bases from J, the junction kept 12 bases outside the gene matches. CDR3 sequence: CATSEGQYRGQRTGELFF. The CDR3 DNA is TGTGCCACCAGTGAGGGCCAGTACAGGGGGCAGCGCACCGGGGAGCTGTTTTTT.

A few counts support this clonotype. The V call is TRBV4-1, the J call TRBJ1-1; a weak D match, TRBD1 (5 bases). The ends were cut back, 3 bases at V and 8 bases at J, with 16 bases in the middle. Germline loops: CDR1 MGHRA, CDR2 YSYEKL. The CDR3 consists of 14 residues. The DNA of the CDR3 is TGCGCCAGCAGCCACCATTCCCCGGGACGGGAAGCTTTCTTT. The encoded protein is CASSHHSPGREAFF.

This clonotype has just a few counts. The chain has TRBV7-2 and TRBJ1-5; possible D gene TRBD1, 6 bases. This CDR3 contains 12 residues. V lost 6 bases, J lost 6 bases, and 9 bases lay in between. Germline V gene lookup returns CDR1 SGHTA and CDR2 FQGNSA. CDR3 in amino acids: CASRQGAQPQHF. The CDR3 region has the DNA TGTGCCAGCAGACAGGGTGCTCAGCCCCAGCATTTT.

Here the CDR3 reads CASSQGSGTYEQYF. The CDR3 DNA follows: TGTGCCAGCAGCCAAGGTAGCGGGACCTACGAGCAGTACTTC. This chain uses TRBV7-2 with TRBJ2-7, with 8 bases that match TRBD2. The CDR3 is 14 residues long. V gave up 5 bases and J gave up 2 bases; unmatched junction bases: 5. From germline, CDR1 is SGHTA and CDR2 FQGNSA.

The chain employs TRBV4-2 and TRBJ1-1, with D possibly TRBD1 on 6 matching bases. This CDR3 contains 15 residues. The germline CDR1 and CDR2 sequences are LGHNA and YNFKEQ. Trimming cost V 0 bases and J 3 bases, with 11 bases left between them. The CDR3 region has the DNA TGTGCCAGCAGCCAAGATGGGGGGGGCGACACTGAAGCTTTCTTT. Translated: CASSQDGGGDTEAFF.

The chain recombines TRBV15 with TRBJ1-1; TRBD1 aligns across 7 bases. The CDR3 sequence is 14 residues long. Trimming took 1 base from V and 7 from J; bases not matched to a gene: 6. The germline V gene encodes CDR1 LNHNV and CDR2 YYDKDF (reference sequence). Written as DNA, the CDR3 is TGTGCCACCAGCAGAGTACAGGGGATTGTTGAAGCTTTCTTT. Its translation: CATSRVQGIVEAFF.

The rearrangement joins TRBV7-3 to TRBJ2-1; TRBD2 might be the D (5 bases). The CDR3 contains 15 residues. V lost 2 bases to trimming and J lost 0 bases, with 8 bases between them. Germline CDR1 reads SGHTA; CDR2 reads FQGTGA. The CDR3 spells CASSLRRSSYNEQFF. Here the CDR3 DNA reads TGTGCCAGCAGCTTACGGAGGAGCTCCTACAATGAGCAGTTCTTC.

This clonotype was counted between two and nine times. The chain uses TRBV20-1 and TRBJ2-5; D is perhaps TRBD1 or TRBD2 (7 bases each). CDR1 is DFQATT and CDR2 is SNEGSKA in the germline V gene (reference sequence). This CDR3 is 12 amino acids long. Trimming stripped 4 bases from V and 4 bases from J, with 10 bases between. The CDR3 DNA is TGCAGTGCTACCAGGGGGGGAGAGACCCAGTACTTC. It codes for CSATRGGETQYF.

This chain connects TRBV12-3 or TRBV12-4 to TRBJ1-5; 10 bases are shared with TRBD1. V trimming: 4 bases; J trimming: 6 bases; junction bases outside the gene matches: 9. The length of the CDR3 is 16 residues. The CDR3 sequence: CASSSGGTGVIQPQHF. CDR3 coding DNA: TGTGCCAGCAGTTCCGGGGGGACAGGGGTCATTCAGCCCCAGCATTTT.

This clonotype has only a few counts. This sequence joins TRBV23-1 and TRBJ2-2, with no clear D. TRBV23-1 falls under the ORF class, with uncertain function. The V end lost 3 bases, the J end lost 6 bases, and 5 bases lay between the germline ends. The CDR3 is 12 amino acids. The CDR3 DNA is TGCGCCAGCAGTCAGAAGCCCGGGGAGCTGTTTTTT. This codes for CASSQKPGELFF.

This sequence joins TRBV7-9 and TRBJ2-2; D perhaps matches TRBD1 (5 bases). The length of the CDR3 is 14 residues. With 8 bases removed from V and 5 bases from J, the gap between germline ends came to 15 bases. The V gene's germline CDR1 is SEHNR and CDR2 FQNEAQ (reference sequence). The CDR3 here is CASGLQASTGELFF. The DNA for the CDR3 is TGTGCCAGCGGTTTACAGGCTAGTACCGGGGAGCTGTTTTTT.

As concerns this clonotype: At one end, the junction sequence differs from germline, possibly due to a read error. This chain joins TRBV7-2 and TRBJ2-2, with a weak D call TRBD1 (6 bases). The CDR3 consists of 13 residues. Germline CDR1 reads SGHTA; CDR2 reads FQGNSA. CDR3 region: CASSSQGTGELLF. The CDR3 nucleotides are TGTGCCAGCAGCTCCCAGGGGACCGGGGAGCTGTTATTT.